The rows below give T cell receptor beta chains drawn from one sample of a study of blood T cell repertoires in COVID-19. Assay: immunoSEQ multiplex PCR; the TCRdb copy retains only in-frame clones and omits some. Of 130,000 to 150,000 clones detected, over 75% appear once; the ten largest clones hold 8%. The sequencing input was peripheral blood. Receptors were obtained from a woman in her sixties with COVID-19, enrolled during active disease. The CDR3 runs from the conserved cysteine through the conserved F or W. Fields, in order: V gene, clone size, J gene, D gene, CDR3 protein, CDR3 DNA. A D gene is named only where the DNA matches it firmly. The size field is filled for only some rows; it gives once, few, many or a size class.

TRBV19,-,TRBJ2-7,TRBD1,CASSRSQGAYEQYF,TGTGCCAGTAGTAGGAGTCAGGGGGCATACGAGCAGTACTTC
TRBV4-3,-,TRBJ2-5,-,CASSQVAGETQYF,TGCGCCAGCAGCCAGGTCGCCGGAGAGACCCAGTACTTC
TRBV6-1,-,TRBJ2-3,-,CASSDGERDTQYF,TGTGCCAGCAGTGACGGGGAAAGGGATACGCAGTATTTT
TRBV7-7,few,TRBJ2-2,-,CASSRTGYDGELFF,TGTGCCAGCAGCCGCACAGGGTACGACGGGGAGCTGTTTTTT
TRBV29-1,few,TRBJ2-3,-,CSVHAPPGEDTQYF,TGCAGCGTCCACGCGCCCCCCGGGGAAGATACGCAGTATTTT
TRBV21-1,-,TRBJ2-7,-,CASSSERSSGDNEQYF,TGTGCCAGCAGCAGTGAGAGGAGTAGCGGGGACAACGAGCAGTACTTC
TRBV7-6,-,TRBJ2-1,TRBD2,CASSSSSGGAPYNEQFF,TGTGCCAGCAGCTCCTCTAGCGGGGGGGCCCCCTACAATGAGCAGTTCTTC
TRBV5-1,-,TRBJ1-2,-,CASRAAQVVLYGYTF,TGCGCCAGCAGAGCCGCACAGGTAGTCCTCTATGGCTACACCTTC
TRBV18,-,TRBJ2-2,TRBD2,CASSPLAGVTGELFF,TGTGCCAGCTCACCCCTAGCGGGAGTCACCGGGGAGCTGTTTTTT
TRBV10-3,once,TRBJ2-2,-,CAISEFPSTGELFF,TGTGCCATCAGTGAGTTCCCCTCCACCGGGGAGCTGTTTTTT
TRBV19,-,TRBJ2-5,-,CASGEQAQETQYF,TGTGCCAGTGGGGAACAGGCGCAAGAGACCCAGTACTTC
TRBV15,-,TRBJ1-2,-,CATSRVEGGGYTF,TGTGCCACCAGCAGAGTAGAGGGTGGTGGCTACACCTTC
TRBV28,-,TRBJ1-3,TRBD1,CASSSPGQVGNTIYF,TGTGCCAGCAGTTCTCCGGGACAGGTGGGAAACACCATATATTTT
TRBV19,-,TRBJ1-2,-,CASRGAAGYGYTF,TGTGCCAGTCGCGGGGCAGCTGGCTATGGCTACACCTTC
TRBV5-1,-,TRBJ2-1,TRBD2,CASSTSGGAYNEQFF,TGCGCCAGCAGCACTAGCGGGGGGGCCTACAATGAGCAGTTCTTC
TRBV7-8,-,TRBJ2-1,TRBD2,CASSSKGLAGGPVNNEQFF,TGTGCCAGCAGCTCAAAGGGACTAGCGGGGGGGCCGGTGAACAATGAGCAGTTCTTC
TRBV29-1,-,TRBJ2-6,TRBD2,CSVSPAGDGSGANVLTF,TGCAGCGTTAGTCCCGCGGGGGACGGGTCTGGGGCCAACGTCCTGACTTTC
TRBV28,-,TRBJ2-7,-,CASSLPLGYEQYF,TGTGCCAGCAGTCTACCTCTAGGATACGAGCAGTACTTC
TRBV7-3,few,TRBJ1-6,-,CASSLATGGNSPLHF,TGTGCCAGCAGCTTAGCGACAGGCGGTAATTCACCCCTCCACTTT
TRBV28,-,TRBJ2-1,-,CASSLRQLSYNEQFF,TGTGCCAGCAGTTTGCGACAGCTCTCCTACAATGAGCAGTTCTTC
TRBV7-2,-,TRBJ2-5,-,CASSPGVRHRQETQYF,TGTGCCAGCAGCCCCGGGGTCAGGCATAGGCAAGAGACCCAGTACTTC
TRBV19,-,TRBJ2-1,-,CASSIVGSPNEQFF,TGTGCCAGTAGTATAGTGGGCAGTCCTAATGAGCAGTTCTTC
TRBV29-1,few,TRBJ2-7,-,CSAIRGGRYEQYF,TGCAGCGCCATCCGCGGGGGCCGGTACGAGCAGTACTTC
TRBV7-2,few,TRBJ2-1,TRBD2,CASSLVRLASSNEQFF,TGTGCCAGCAGCTTAGTGCGACTAGCAAGTTCCAATGAGCAGTTCTTC
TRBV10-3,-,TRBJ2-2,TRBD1,CAIRDRGRGTGELFF,TGTGCCATCAGGGACAGGGGGCGCGGCACCGGGGAGCTGTTTTTT
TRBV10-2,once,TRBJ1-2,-,CATRSQDGDGYTF,TGCGCCACCAGATCCCAGGACGGGGATGGCTACACCTTC
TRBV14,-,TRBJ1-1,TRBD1,CASSQHPQQGASDTEAFF,TGTGCCAGCAGCCAACACCCCCAACAGGGGGCTTCGGACACTGAAGCTTTCTTT
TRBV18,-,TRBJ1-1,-,CASSPGGTTEAFF,TGTGCCAGCTCACCAGGGGGCACCACTGAAGCTTTCTTT
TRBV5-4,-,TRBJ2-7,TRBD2,CASSSKATSGGTGEQYF,TGTGCCAGCAGCTCCAAAGCTACTAGCGGGGGTACCGGGGAGCAGTACTTC